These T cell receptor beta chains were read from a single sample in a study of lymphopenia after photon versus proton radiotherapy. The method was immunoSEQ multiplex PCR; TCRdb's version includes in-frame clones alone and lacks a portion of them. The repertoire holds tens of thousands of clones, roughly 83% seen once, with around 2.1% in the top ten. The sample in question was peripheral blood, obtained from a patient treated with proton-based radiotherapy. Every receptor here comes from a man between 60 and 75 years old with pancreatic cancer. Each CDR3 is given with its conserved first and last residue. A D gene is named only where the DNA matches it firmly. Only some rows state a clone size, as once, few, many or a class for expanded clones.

CASSYSPGGGYEQYF	TGTGCCAGCAGTTATTCCCCAGGGGGCGGCTACGAGCAGTACTTC	TRBD1	TRBJ2-7	.	TRBV6-5
CASSIDRDRAISGANVLTF	TGTGCCAGTAGTATAGACCGGGACAGGGCGATCTCTGGGGCCAACGTCCTGACTTTC	TRBD1	TRBJ2-6	.	TRBV19
CASSSGPYEQYF	TGTGCCAGCAGCTCAGGACCCTACGAGCAGTACTTC	.	TRBJ2-7	.	TRBV7-8
CSAPDVKEYF	TGCAGTGCCCCGGACGTGAAGGAGTACTTC	.	TRBJ2-7	.	TRBV20-1
CASGDLTQYF	TGTGCCAGCGGGGACCTTACGCAGTATTTT	.	TRBJ2-3	few	TRBV6-1
CASSPQGSHEQYF	TGTGCCAGCAGCCCACAGGGGTCCCACGAGCAGTACTTC	TRBD1	TRBJ2-7	.	TRBV7-2
CASRHRTSGRFTDTQYF	TGTGCCAGCAGACATAGGACTAGCGGGAGGTTTACAGATACGCAGTATTTT	TRBD2	TRBJ2-3	once	TRBV28
CASSPLGASGDYEQYF	TGTGCCAGCAGTCCCTTGGGGGCTAGCGGGGACTACGAGCAGTACTTC	TRBD2	TRBJ2-7	.	TRBV6-6
CASRGTGSTGELFF	TGTGCCAGCAGAGGGACAGGAAGCACCGGGGAGCTGTTTTTT	TRBD1	TRBJ2-2	.	TRBV6-6
CASKTLGDRGYSYEQYF	TGTGCCAGCAAGACCTTGGGAGACAGGGGGTACTCCTACGAGCAGTACTTC	.	TRBJ2-7	once	TRBV21-1
CASSPGSGRTYEQYF	TGTGCCAGCAGCCCCGGGAGCGGGAGGACGTACGAGCAGTACTTC	TRBD2	TRBJ2-7	.	TRBV11-2
CASSLGAWQGFREYVTGNTIYF	TGTGCCAGCAGCTTAGGCGCTTGGCAGGGATTTCGGGAGTACGTGACTGGAAACACCATATATTTT	.	TRBJ1-3	.	TRBV13
CSVERPGETQYF	TGCAGCGTTGAGAGACCAGGAGAGACCCAGTACTTC	.	TRBJ2-5	once	TRBV29-1
CASSARPAAAAFF	TGTGCCAGCAGCGCCCGACCGGCGGCGGCAGCTTTCTTT	.	TRBJ1-1	.	TRBV13
CASSFMGQTDQPQHF	TGTGCCAGCAGCTTTATGGGACAGACGGATCAGCCCCAGCATTTT	TRBD1	TRBJ1-5	.	TRBV7-2
CASSIRQGVTEAFF	TGTGCCAGTAGTATACGGCAGGGAGTCACTGAAGCTTTCTTT	.	TRBJ1-1	.	TRBV19
CASSFYRSYEQYF	TGTGCCAGCAGCTTTTACAGATCCTACGAGCAGTACTTC	.	TRBJ2-7	few	TRBV5-4
CASSFQVDEQFF	TGCGCCAGCAGCTTCCAAGTCGATGAGCAGTTCTTC	.	TRBJ2-1	.	TRBV5-1
CASSPGQPGANVLTF	TGTGCCAGCAGCCCAGGACAGCCCGGGGCCAACGTCCTGACTTTC	.	TRBJ2-6	.	TRBV7-2
CASRTARYEQYF	TGTGCCAGCAGAACAGCCCGCTACGAGCAGTACTTC	.	TRBJ2-7	once	TRBV28
CAWSVGISYNEQFF	TGTGCCTGGAGTGTAGGCATCTCCTACAATGAGCAGTTCTTC	.	TRBJ2-1	.	TRBV30
CASSKVGEQYF	TGTGCCAGCAGCAAGGTGGGCGAGCAGTACTTC	.	TRBJ2-7	.	TRBV11-2
CARGYMNTEAFF	TGTGCACGCGGGTACATGAACACTGAAGCTTTCTTT	.	TRBJ1-1	.	TRBV19
CASSPDRDTEAFF	TGTGCCAGCTCACCGGACAGGGACACTGAAGCTTTCTTT	TRBD1	TRBJ1-1	.	TRBV18
CASSPTTLAGVGNEQFF	TGTGCCAGCAGTCCCACGACTCTAGCGGGAGTGGGTAATGAGCAGTTCTTC	TRBD2	TRBJ2-1	.	TRBV28
CASSLLATNEKLFF	TGCGCCAGCAGCTTACTTGCAACTAATGAAAAACTGTTTTTT	.	TRBJ1-4	.	TRBV5-1
CASSYIDANEQFF	TGTGCCAGCAGCTATATCGACGCCAATGAGCAGTTCTTC	.	TRBJ2-1	.	TRBV6-5
CASSLGQGNTIYF	TGTGCCAGCAGCTTGGGACAGGGGAACACCATATATTTT	TRBD1	TRBJ1-3	.	TRBV7-9
CASSYERAGVNEQYF	TGTGCCAGCAGTTACGAGAGGGCAGGGGTAAACGAGCAGTACTTC	.	TRBJ2-7	.	TRBV6-5